The sequence of this TCR beta chain was determined in a study of blood T cells in healthy people across ages. Primers used in a second PCR of about 6 to 11 cycles were a sample-barcoded 5' primer and a J-beta primer mix. TCRdb re-derived calls from the 5' RACE reads in MiXCR, one entry per CDR3 protein. This table holds roughly 800,000 distinct CDR3 sequences, around 25% found once. CDR3 length: 15 amino acids. The V and J ends lost 6 bases and 2 bases respectively, with 20 bases between them. Germline assignment: CDR1 SQVTM and CDR2 ANQGSEA. These sequences were also reported in another study, on T cells of mothers and their children.

The specimen sequenced was blood. This sequence was found in a boy aged 5-17 years in good health. This chain uses TRBV29-1 with TRBJ2-7; D uncertain. CDR3 loop: CSVGPVQGFAYEQYF. CDR3 bases: TGCAGCGTGGGCCCGGTACAAGGATTCGCCTACGAGCAGTACTTC.